The clone carrying this TCR beta chain was counted many times. The antigen is not known. The sample belongs to a study of T cells in Graves' hyperthyroidism and ophthalmopathy. Study-wide points: The authors' 13 V-J model separated ophthalmopathy from stable hyperthyroidism.

TCR beta CDR3 region amplification was performed from RNA transcripts. The HTBI set primed first-round TCR CDR3 RT-PCR. TCRdb redid the calling of the multiplex PCR reads with MiXCR, one entry per CDR3 protein. The table shows roughly 300,000 distinct CDR3 sequences, with 15% to 20% occurring only once. Looked up from germline, CDR1 is DFQATT and CDR2 is SNEGSKA (reference sequence). J lost 5 bases, V lost 6 bases, and 18 bases had no gene match. This CDR3 spans 16 amino acids. The gene calls are TRBV20-1 and TRBJ2-7, with TRBD2 identical over 8 bases. Sequencing was done on a sample of blood. The clonotype originates from a woman aged 45-59 years with Graves' hyperthyroidism. The CDR3 loop reads CSARPGLVSSYDEQYF. CDR3 in DNA: TGCAGTGCCAGACCGGGACTAGTCTCGTCCTACGACGAGCAGTACTTC.